The entry below gives a single T cell receptor beta chain sequence along with its context. What it binds is unknown. Time point indicated: blood 2 weeks post-SBRT. Treatment here: 15 Gy SBRT to primary tumor, nephrectomy 4 weeks later. The tumor was a clear cell renal cell carcinoma. The data stem from a study of radiation and T cells in renal cell carcinoma. Study context: Nephrectomy followed 15 Gy stereotactic body radiation by 4 weeks. Whole-study results and caveats: From baseline, blood top tumor clonotypes peaked at 2 weeks post-radiation.

The assay was immunoSEQ multiplex PCR, and TCRdb's table has in-frame clones only and misses some. The sample includes roughly 120,000 clones, approximately 78% of them seen just once. The specimen was blood, collected from a patient whose treatment included radiotherapy and nephrectomy. This TCR came from a woman aged 55-69 years with renal cell carcinoma.

The CDR3 sequence: CASSLESGDYGYTF. Here the CDR3 DNA reads TGTGCCAGCAGCTTAGAATCGGGGGACTATGGCTACACCTTC. The chain links TRBV11-2 to TRBJ1-2, with D possibly being TRBD1 (5 bases). Trimming cost V 0 bases and J 3 bases, with 8 bases left between them. Germline V lookup: CDR1 SGHAT, CDR2 FQNNGV. The CDR3 covers 14 residues.